This T cell receptor (beta chain) was found in a study of CD8+ T cells in alopecia areata. Findings and caveats of the study: Mouse data revealed clearer TCR sharing than patient data did, a gap possibly tied to HLA. Scalp lesions, especially in alopecia totalis/universalis, had higher clonality than normal scalp.

RNA, once extracted, was reverse transcribed into cDNA for use as the sequencing template. Here immunoSEQ multiplex PCR was the method, and the copy in TCRdb shows in-frame clones only, minus some. The sample has about 170,000 clones; around 71% are singletons. Concerning this clone: As yet, its antigen is unknown.

The V gene lost 8 bases and the J gene lost 2 bases, with 18 bases spanning the gap. The germline gives CDR1 MNHEY, CDR2 SVGAGI. The CDR3 has 15 residues. This sequence was found in a human donor with alopecia areata. J is TRBJ1-1 and V is TRBV6-5; no clear D. The specimen was CD8+ T cells sorted from blood, collected at week 0. The CDR3 nucleotides are TGTGCCAGCCGAAGCCCCCGGGCAGCAAACACTGAAGCTTTCTTT. The encoded protein is CASRSPRAANTEAFF.